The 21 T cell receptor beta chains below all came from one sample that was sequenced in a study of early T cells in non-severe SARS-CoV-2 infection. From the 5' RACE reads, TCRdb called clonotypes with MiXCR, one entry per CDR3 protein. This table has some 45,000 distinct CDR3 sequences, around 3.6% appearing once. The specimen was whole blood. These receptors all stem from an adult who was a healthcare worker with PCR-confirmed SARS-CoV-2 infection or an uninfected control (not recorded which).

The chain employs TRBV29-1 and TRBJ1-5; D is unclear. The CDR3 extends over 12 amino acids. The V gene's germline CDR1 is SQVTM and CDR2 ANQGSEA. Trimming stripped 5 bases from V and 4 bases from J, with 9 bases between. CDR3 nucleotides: TGCAGCGTTCGGGAAGCTAATCAGCCCCAGCATTTT. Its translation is CSVREANQPQHF.

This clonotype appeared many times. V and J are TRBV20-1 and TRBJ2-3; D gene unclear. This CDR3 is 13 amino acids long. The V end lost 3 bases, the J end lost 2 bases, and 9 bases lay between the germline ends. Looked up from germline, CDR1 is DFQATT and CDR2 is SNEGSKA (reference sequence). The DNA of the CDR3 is TGCAGTGCTAGCTGGCGTTCCACAGATACGCAGTATTTT. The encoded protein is CSASWRSTDTQYF.

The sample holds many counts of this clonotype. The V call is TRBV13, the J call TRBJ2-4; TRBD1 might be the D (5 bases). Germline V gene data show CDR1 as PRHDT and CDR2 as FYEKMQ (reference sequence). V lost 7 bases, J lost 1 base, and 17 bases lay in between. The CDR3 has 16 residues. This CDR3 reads CASTSWQGQAKNIQYF. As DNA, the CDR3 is TGTGCCAGCACCTCGTGGCAGGGTCAGGCCAAAAACATTCAGTACTTC.

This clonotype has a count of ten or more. CDR3 in DNA: TGCAGCGTGGCGACAGCCCTAAACCTGGGGAACACTGAAGCTTTCTTT. It codes for CSVATALNLGNTEAFF. The chain uses TRBV29-1 and TRBJ1-1, with D perhaps TRBD1 (5 bases). V was cut by 6 bases and J by 1 base, with 21 bases left in between. Germline V lookup: CDR1 SQVTM, CDR2 ANQGSEA. There are 16 residues in the CDR3.

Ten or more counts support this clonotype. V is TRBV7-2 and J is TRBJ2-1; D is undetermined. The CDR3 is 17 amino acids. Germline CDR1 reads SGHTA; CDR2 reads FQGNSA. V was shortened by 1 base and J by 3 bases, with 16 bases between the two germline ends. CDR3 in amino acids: CASSLVTGSGYYNEQFF. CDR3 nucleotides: TGTGCCAGCAGCTTAGTTACTGGATCAGGCTACTACAATGAGCAGTTCTTC.

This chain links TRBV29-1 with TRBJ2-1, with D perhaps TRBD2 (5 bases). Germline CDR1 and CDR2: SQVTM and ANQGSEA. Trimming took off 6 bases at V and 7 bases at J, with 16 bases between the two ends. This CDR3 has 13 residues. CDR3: CSVPQPGINEQFF. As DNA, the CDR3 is TGCAGCGTCCCGCAACCGGGAATAAATGAGCAGTTCTTC.

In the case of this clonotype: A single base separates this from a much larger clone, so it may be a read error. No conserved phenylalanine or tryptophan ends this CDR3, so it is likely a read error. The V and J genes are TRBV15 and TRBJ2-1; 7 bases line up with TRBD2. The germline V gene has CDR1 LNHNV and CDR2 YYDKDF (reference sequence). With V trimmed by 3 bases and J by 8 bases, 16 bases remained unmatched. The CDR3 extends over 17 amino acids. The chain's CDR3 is CATSRGLKTKLSDEQFC. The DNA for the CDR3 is TGTGCCACCAGCAGGGGACTAAAGACAAAACTGAGCGATGAGCAGTTCTGC.

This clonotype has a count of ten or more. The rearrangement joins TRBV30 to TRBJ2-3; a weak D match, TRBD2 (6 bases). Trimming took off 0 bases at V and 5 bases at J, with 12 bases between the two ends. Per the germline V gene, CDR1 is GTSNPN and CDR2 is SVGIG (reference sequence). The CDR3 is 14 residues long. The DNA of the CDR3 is TGTGCCTGGAGTGTACGCGGGACCCTAGATACGCAGTATTTT. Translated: CAWSVRGTLDTQYF.

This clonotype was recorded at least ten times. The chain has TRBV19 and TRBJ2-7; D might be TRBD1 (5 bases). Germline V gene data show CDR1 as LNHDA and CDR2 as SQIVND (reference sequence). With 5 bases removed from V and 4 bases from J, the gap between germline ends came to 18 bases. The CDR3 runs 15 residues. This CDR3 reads CASSSRRGQGYEQYF. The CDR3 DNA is TGTGCCAGTAGTTCCCGGCGCGGACAAGGGTACGAGCAGTACTTC.

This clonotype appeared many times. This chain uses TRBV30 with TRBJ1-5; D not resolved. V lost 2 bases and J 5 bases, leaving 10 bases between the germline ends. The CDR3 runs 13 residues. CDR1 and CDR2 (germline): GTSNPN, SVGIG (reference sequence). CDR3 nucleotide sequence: TGTGCCTGGAGTCGGGCACAAGATCAGCCCCAGCATTTT. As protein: CAWSRAQDQPQHF.

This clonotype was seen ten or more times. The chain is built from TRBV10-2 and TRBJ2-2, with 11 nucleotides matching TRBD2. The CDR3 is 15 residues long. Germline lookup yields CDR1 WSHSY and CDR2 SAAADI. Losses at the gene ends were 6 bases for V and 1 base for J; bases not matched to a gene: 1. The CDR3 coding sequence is TGCGCCAGCAGGACTAGCGGGGTGAACACCGGGGAGCTGTTTTTT. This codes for CASRTSGVNTGELFF.

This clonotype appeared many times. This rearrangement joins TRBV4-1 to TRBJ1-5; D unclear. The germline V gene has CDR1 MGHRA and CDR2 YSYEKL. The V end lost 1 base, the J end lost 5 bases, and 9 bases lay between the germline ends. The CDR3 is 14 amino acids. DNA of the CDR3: TGCGCCAGCAGCCAAGTGAGAGAGGATCAGCCCCAGCATTTT. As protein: CASSQVREDQPQHF.

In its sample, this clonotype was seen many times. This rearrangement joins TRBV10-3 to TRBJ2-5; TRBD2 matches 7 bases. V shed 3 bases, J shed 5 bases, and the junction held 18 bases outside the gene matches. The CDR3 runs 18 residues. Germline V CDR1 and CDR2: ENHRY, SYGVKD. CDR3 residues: CAISDSGLAARREETQYF. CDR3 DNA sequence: TGTGCCATCAGTGATTCGGGGTTAGCGGCCCGGCGGGAGGAGACCCAGTACTTC.

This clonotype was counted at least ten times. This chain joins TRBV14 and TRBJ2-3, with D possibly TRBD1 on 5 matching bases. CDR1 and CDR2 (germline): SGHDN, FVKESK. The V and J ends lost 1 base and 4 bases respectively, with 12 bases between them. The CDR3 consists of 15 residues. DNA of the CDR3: TGTGCCAGCAGCCAAGTAACAGGATACGCAGATACGCAGTATTTT. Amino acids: CASSQVTGYADTQYF.

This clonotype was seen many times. CDR3 protein: CASSFQVRGQFF. CDR3 in DNA: TGTGCCAGCAGTTTCCAGGTTAGGGGGCAGTTCTTC. V is TRBV28 and J is TRBJ2-1; a possible D gene is TRBD1 (5 bases). In germline, CDR1 is MDHEN, CDR2 SYDVKM. Trimming pared 3 bases from V and 12 bases from J, leaving 12 bases between. The length of the CDR3 is 12 residues.

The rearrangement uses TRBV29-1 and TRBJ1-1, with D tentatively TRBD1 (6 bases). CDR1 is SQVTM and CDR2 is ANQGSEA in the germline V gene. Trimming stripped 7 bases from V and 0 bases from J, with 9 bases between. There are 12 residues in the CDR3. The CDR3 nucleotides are TGCAGCGCGGGACATATGAACACTGAAGCTTTCTTT. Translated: CSAGHMNTEAFF.

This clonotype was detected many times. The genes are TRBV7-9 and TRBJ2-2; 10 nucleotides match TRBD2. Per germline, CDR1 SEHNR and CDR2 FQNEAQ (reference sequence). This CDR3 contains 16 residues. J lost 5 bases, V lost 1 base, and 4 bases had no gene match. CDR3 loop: CASSLVLAGATGELFF. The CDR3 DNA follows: TGTGCCAGCAGCTTAGTGCTAGCGGGAGCTACCGGGGAGCTGTTTTTT.

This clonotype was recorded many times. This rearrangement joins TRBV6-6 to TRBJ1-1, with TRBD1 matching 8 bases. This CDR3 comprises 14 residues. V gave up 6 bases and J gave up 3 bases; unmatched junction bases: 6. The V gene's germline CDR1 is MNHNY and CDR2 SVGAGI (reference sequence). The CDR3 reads CASSLQGDDTEAFF. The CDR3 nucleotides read TGTGCCAGCAGCTTACAGGGGGATGACACTGAAGCTTTCTTT.

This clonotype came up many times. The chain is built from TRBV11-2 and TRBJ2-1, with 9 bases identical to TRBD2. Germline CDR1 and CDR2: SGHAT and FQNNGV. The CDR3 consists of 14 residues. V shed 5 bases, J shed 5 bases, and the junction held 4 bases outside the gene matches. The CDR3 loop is CASSLRLADNEQFF. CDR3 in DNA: TGTGCCAGCAGCCTCAGACTAGCGGACAATGAGCAGTTCTTC.

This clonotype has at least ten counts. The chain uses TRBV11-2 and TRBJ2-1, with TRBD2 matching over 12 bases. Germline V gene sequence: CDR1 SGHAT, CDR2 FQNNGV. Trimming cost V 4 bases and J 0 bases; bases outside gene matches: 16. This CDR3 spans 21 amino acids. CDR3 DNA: TGTGCCAGCAGCTCCGTTACGCCTAGCGGGAGGGTCCGGAACTCCTACAATGAGCAGTTCTTC. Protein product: CASSSVTPSGRVRNSYNEQFF.

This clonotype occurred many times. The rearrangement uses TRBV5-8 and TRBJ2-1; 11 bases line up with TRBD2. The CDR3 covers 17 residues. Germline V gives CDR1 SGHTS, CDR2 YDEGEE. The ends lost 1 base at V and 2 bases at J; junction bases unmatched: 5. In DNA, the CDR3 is TGTGCCAGCAGCTTGAGGGGGACTAGCGGTACCTACAATGAGCAGTTCTTC. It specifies CASSLRGTSGTYNEQFF.